What follows describes a single T cell receptor (beta chain). TCRdb's table, derived via immunoSEQ multiplex PCR, lists solely in-frame clones and lacks some. This sample has approximately 75,000 clones, with about 97% found just once. The data originate from a study of technical replicates of blood from several donors. The CDR3 totals 15 residues. V was clipped by 2 bases and J by 4 bases, with 12 bases between them. Germline V CDR1 and CDR2: MNHNY, SVGAGI (reference sequence). This chain connects TRBV6-6 to TRBJ1-3; D possibly corresponds to TRBD1 (5 bases). Sequencing was performed on T cells isolated from PBMCs. The TCR sequence derives from a human donor in good health. CDR3 DNA: TGTGCCAGCAGTTACCCGAAGGGGAACGGAAACACCATATATTTT. Protein: CASSYPKGNGNTIYF.